This T cell receptor (beta chain) was profiled in a study of T cells in Graves' hyperthyroidism and ophthalmopathy. Disease lasting under 3 months, a NOSPECS grade of at least 4, and a Clinical Activity Score of at least 3 were features of the ophthalmopathy patients. Exclusion of patients followed from uncontrolled infection, other autoimmune disease, pregnancy or lactation. Points from the study as a whole: Blood also contained most expanded thyroid clonotypes above 0.001.

This clonotype was seen repeatedly, ten times or more. Its antigen remains unidentified. V shed 8 bases and J 2 bases; nucleotides not matched to a gene: 10. The CDR3 is 16 residues long. Germline V gene sequence: CDR1 MNHEY, CDR2 SVGAGI. Amplification targeted TCR beta CDR3 regions from RNA transcripts. Using the HTBI primer set, a first-round RT-PCR was run on the TCR CDR3. TCRdb reprocessed the multiplex PCR reads with MiXCR, giving one entry per CDR3 protein. The data hold about 520,000 distinct CDR3 sequences, with approximately 25% observed a single time. The V gene is TRBV6-5, the J gene TRBJ2-2; 8 bases fit TRBD2. The source material was blood. The source of this sequence is a woman under 40 with Graves' ophthalmopathy. The CDR3 loop reads CASPILAGGNTGELFF. DNA of the CDR3: TGTGCCAGCCCTATACTCGCGGGGGGTAACACCGGGGAGCTGTTTTTT.